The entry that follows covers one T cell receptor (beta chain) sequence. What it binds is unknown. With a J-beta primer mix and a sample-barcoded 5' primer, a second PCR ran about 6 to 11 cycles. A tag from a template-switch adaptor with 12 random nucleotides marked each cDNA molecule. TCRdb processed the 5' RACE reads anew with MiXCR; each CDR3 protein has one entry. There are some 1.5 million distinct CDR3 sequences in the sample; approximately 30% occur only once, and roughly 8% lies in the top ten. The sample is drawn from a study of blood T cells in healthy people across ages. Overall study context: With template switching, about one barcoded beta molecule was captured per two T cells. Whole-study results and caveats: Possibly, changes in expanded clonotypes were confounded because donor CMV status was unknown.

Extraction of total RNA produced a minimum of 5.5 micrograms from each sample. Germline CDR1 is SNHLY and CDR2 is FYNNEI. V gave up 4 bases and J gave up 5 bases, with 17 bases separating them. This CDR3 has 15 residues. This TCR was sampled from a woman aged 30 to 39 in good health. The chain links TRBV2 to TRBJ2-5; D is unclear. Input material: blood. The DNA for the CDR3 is TGTGCCAGCAGTGGTTTTATCGACATGCAGGAGACCCAGTACTTC. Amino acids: CASSGFIDMQETQYF.